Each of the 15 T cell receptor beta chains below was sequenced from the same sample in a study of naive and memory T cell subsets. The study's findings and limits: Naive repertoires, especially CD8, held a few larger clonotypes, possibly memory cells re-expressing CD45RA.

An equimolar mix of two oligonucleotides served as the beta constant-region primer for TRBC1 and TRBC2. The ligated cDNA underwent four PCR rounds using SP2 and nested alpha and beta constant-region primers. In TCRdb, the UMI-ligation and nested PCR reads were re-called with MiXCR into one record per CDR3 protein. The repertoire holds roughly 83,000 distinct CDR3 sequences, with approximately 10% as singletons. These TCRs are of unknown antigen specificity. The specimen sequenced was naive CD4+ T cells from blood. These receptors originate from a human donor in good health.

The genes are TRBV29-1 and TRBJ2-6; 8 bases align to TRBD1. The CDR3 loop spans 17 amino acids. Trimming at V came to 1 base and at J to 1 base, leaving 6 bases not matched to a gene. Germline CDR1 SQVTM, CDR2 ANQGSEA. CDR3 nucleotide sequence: TGCAGCGTTGAAGGGCCGACAGGGGTTTCTGGGGCCAACGTCCTGACTTTC. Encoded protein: CSVEGPTGVSGANVLTF.

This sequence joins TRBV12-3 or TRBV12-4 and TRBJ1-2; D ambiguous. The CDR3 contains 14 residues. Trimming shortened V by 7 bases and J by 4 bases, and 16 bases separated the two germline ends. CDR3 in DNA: TGTGCCAGCACCCGGAAAGGGAGCCTCTATGGCTACACCTTC. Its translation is CASTRKGSLYGYTF.

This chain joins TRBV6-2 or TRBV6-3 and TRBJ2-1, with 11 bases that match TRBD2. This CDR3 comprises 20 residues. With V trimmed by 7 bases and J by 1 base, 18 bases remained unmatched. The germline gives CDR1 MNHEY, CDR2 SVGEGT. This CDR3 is CASTAWALAGGLSSYNEQFF. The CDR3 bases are TGTGCCAGCACCGCCTGGGCTCTAGCGGGAGGCCTTTCTTCCTACAATGAGCAGTTCTTC.

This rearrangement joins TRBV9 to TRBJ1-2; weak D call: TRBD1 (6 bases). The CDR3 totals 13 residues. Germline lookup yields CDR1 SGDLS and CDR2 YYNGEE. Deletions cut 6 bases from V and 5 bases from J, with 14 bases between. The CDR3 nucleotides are TGTGCCAGCAAGGGAACAGGGAGTTATGGCTACACCTTC. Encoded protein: CASKGTGSYGYTF.

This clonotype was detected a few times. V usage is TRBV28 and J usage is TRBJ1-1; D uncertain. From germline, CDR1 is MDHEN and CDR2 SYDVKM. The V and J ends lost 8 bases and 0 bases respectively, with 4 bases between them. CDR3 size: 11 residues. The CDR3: CASQMNTEAFF. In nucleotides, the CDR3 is TGTGCCAGCCAGATGAACACTGAAGCTTTCTTT.

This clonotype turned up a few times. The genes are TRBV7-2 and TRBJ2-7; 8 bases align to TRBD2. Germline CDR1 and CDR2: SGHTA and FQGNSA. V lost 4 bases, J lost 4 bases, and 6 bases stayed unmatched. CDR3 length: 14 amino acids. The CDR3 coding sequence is TGTGCCAGCAGCTCCGGGAGGGAATTTTACGAGCAGTACTTC. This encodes CASSSGREFYEQYF.

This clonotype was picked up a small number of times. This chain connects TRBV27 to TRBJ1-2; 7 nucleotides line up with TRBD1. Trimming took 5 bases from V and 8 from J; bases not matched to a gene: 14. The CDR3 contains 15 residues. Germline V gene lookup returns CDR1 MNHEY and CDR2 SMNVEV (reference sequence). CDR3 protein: CASSPSPRGSGGYTF. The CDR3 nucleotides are TGTGCCAGCAGTCCTTCCCCCAGGGGGTCGGGAGGCTACACCTTC.

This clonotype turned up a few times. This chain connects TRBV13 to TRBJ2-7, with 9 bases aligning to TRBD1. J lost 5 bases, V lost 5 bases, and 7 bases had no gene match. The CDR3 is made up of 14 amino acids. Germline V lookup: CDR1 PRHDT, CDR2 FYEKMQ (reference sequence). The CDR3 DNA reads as TGTGCCAGCAGCAAGGGACAGGGATTTAACGAGCAGTACTTC. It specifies CASSKGQGFNEQYF.

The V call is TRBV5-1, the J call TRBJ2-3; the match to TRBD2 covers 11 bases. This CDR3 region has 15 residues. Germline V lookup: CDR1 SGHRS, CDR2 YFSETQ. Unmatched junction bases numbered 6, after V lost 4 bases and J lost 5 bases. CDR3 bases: TGCGCCAGCAGCCAAAAGACTAGCGGGGTAGATACGCAGTATTTT. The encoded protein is CASSQKTSGVDTQYF. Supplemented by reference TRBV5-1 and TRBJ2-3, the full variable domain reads KAGVTQTPRYLIKTRGQQVTLSCSPISGHRSVSWYQQTPGQGLQFLFEYFSETQRNKGNFPGRFSGRQFSNSRSEMNVSTLELGDSALYLCASSQKTSGVDTQYFGPGTRLTVL.

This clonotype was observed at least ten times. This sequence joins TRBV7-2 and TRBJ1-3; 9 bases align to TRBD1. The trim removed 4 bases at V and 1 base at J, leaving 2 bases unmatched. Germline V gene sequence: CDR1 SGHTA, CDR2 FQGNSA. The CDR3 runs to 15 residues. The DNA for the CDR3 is TGTGCCAGCAGCTATGACAGGGGGTCTGGAAACACCATATATTTT. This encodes CASSYDRGSGNTIYF.

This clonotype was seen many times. CDR3 residues: CASSSPYNGEQFF. In nucleotides, the CDR3 is TGTGCCAGCAGCTCCCCATATAACGGTGAGCAGTTCTTC. The genes are TRBV7-2 and TRBJ2-1, with D uncertain. This CDR3 contains 13 residues. V was cut by 4 bases and J by 9 bases, with 13 bases left in between. The V gene's germline CDR1 is SGHTA and CDR2 FQGNSA.

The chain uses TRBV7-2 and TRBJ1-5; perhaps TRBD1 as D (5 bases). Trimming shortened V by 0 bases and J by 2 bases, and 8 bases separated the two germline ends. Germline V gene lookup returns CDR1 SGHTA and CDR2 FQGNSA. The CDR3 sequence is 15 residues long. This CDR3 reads CASSLAGAGNQPQHF. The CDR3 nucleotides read TGTGCCAGCAGCTTAGCAGGGGCTGGCAATCAGCCCCAGCATTTT. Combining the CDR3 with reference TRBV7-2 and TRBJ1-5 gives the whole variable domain GAGVSQSPSNKVTEKGKDVELRCDPISGHTALYWYRQSLGQGLEFLIYFQGNSAPDKSGLPSDRFSAERTGGSVSTLTIQRTQQEDSAVYLCASSLAGAGNQPQHFGDGTRLSIL.

CDR3 protein: CASSATGLNEQFF. The CDR3 nucleotides are TGTGCCAGCAGCGCCACAGGGTTAAATGAGCAGTTCTTC. The gene calls are TRBV11-3 and TRBJ2-1; D may be TRBD1 (6 bases). CDR1 and CDR2 from the germline V gene are SGHNT and YENEEA. Trimming stripped 5 bases from V and 7 bases from J, with 12 bases between. The CDR3 runs to 13 residues. The whole variable domain, remainder taken from reference TRBV11-3 and TRBJ2-1, is EAGVVQSPRYKIIEKKQPVAFWCNPISGHNTLYWYLQNLGQGPELLIRYENEEAVDDSQLPKDRFSAERLKGVDSTLKIQPAELGDSAVYLCASSATGLNEQFFGPGTRLTVL.

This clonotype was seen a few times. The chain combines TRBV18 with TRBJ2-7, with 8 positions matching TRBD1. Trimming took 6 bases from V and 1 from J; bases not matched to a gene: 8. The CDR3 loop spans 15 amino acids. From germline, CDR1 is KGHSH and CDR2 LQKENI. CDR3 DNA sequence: TGTGCCAGCTCCCCCGGACAGGGTATTTCCTACGAGCAGTACTTC. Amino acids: CASSPGQGISYEQYF.

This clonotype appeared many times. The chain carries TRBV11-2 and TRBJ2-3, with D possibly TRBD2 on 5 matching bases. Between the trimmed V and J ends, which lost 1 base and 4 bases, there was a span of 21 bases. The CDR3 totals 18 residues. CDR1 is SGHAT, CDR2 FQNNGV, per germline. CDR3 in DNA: TGTGCCAGCAGCTTAGGAAGAACTAGTCTTGAGGGCCCAGATACGCAGTATTTT. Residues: CASSLGRTSLEGPDTQYF.